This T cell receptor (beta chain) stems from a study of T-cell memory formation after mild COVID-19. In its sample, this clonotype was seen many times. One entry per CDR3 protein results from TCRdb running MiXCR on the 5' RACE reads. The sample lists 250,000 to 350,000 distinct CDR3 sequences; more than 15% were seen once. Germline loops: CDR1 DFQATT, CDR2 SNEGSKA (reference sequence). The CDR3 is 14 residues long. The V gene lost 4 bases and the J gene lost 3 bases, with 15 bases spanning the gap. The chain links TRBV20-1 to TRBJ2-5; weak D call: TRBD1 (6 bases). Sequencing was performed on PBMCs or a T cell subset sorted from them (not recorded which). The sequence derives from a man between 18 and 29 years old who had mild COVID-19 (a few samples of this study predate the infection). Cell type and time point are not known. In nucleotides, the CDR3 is TGCAGTGCTACAACCGGGACATCCGAAGAGACCCAGTACTTC. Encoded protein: CSATTGTSEETQYF.